This T cell receptor (beta chain) was sequenced in a study of early T cells in non-severe SARS-CoV-2 infection. Germline CDR1 reads SGHNT; CDR2 reads YENEEA. With V trimmed by 3 bases and J by 4 bases, 9 bases remained unmatched. The length of the CDR3 is 16 residues. TCRdb redid the calling of the 5' RACE reads with MiXCR, one entry per CDR3 protein. The sample has about 34,000 distinct CDR3 sequences; roughly 5.7% are singletons. The table lists this clonotype with many counts. Input material: whole blood. The clonotype originates from an adult who was a healthcare worker with PCR-confirmed SARS-CoV-2 infection or an uninfected control (not recorded which). The V and J genes are TRBV11-3 and TRBJ2-1; TRBD1 matches at 7 bases. CDR3 sequence reads: CASSFLGTVGYNEQFF. In DNA, the CDR3 is TGTGCCAGCAGCTTTCTCGGGACAGTAGGTTACAATGAGCAGTTCTTC.